This TCR beta chain is from a study of OX40 agonist ivuxolimab in advanced cancers. Across the study: Anti-PD-1, anti-PD-L1 or anti-CTLA-4 therapy given earlier was allowed, and around 40% had some. Study results and limitations: The CD4+ and CD8+ T cells in the blood had expanded clonally by week 6 at 0.1 to 3.0 mg/kg. Antigen targets of the expanded peripheral T cells went undetermined.

Measured with immunoSEQ multiplex PCR; TCRdb has only the in-frame clones, and not every one. The sample lists around 68,000 clones, 86% occurring once. Germline-derived CDR1 and CDR2 are KGHSH and LQKENI. V lost 3 bases to trimming and J lost 5 bases, with 8 bases between them. There are 13 residues in the CDR3. Comments on this clone: The antigen is not known.

Sequencing used CD4+ or CD8+ T cells sorted from blood, obtained in a trial of the OX40 agonist ivuxolimab. The chain joins TRBV18 to TRBJ1-5; D remains unclear. The sequence was obtained from an adult with an advanced solid tumor such as melanoma, head and neck, liver or kidney cancer. The CDR3 DNA reads as TGTGCCAGCTCACCTCAAGATCATCAGCCCCAGCATTTT. It yields the protein CASSPQDHQPQHF. Looking up the rest from reference TRBV18 and TRBJ1-5 gives the full variable domain: NAGVMQNPRHLVRRRGQEARLRCSPMKGHSHVYWYRQLPEEGLKFMVYLQKENIIDESGMPKERFSAEFPKEGPSILRIQQVVRGDSAAYFCASSPQDHQPQHFGDGTRLSIL.